This TCR beta chain is drawn from a study of blood T cell repertoires in COVID-19. Study at large: Acute-phase and convalescent COVID-19 samples originated in the United States, Italy and Spain. PBMCs, B-cell-depleted T cells, or T cells provided the cDNA or gDNA that made up the material.

Authors' processing steps: Amplification of reference gene primers was used by the study to estimate nucleated cell counts. Only in-frame clones appear in the TCRdb table, and some are missing; sequencing was by immunoSEQ multiplex PCR. V, J and clone size were drawn from that table, and D and trimming were deduced from the DNA. In the table there are hundreds of thousands of clones, approximately 86% of which are singletons. The TCR comes from a young woman who had recovered from COVID-19. Input material: peripheral blood.

CDR3 in amino acids: CASSRDSAEAFF. CDR3 nucleotide sequence: TGTGCCAGCAGTAGGGACAGCGCTGAAGCTTTCTTT. The V gene is TRBV6-2 or TRBV6-3, the J gene TRBJ1-1; TRBD1 aligns across 7 bases. V dropped 5 bases and J dropped 6; count of bases not matched to a gene: 3. Looked up from germline, CDR1 is MNHEY and CDR2 is SVGEGT. This CDR3 is 12 amino acids long.